These 13 T cell receptor beta chains were sequenced from one sample in a study of beta chain features in type 1 diabetes (dated by TCRdb to 2016 to 2019). Library construction relied on the immunoSEQ multiplex PCR assay. The entire isolated RNA was reverse transcribed using the High Capacity cDNA Reverse Transcription Kit, and thus expressed TCRB transcripts were sequenced. The clones in this table, taken by TCRdb from immuneACCESS, are in-frame only. Not every clone is retained; where verified, under half of the shortfall comes from an unresolved V gene, and the cause of the rest is unknown. Within this sample are under 300,000 clones, with 25% to 30% of them counted one time only. The ten largest account for approximately 4% of the sample. Source material: central memory CD4+ T cells from blood. These TCRs come from a man aged 30-40 years in good health.

Concerning this clone: One junction end does not reproduce the germline sequence, and a read error may be involved. The V gene is TRBV30, the J gene TRBJ2-7; TRBD1 matches at 11 bases. CDR1 is GTSNPN and CDR2 is SVGIG in the germline V gene (reference sequence). This CDR3 is 13 amino acids long. Here the CDR3 DNA reads TGTGCCTGGAGGGATTTCCGGGACAGGGGGTATTTTTTC. This translates into CAWRDFRDRGYFF. The full variable domain, in which reference TRBV30 and TRBJ2-7 provide the parts outside the CDR3, is SQTIHQWPATLVQPVGSPLSLECTVEGTSNPNLYWYRQAAGRGLQLLFYSVGIGQISSEVPQNLSASRPQDRQFILSSKKLLLSDSGFYLCAWRDFRDRGYFFGPGTRLTVT.

There are a few counts of this clone. The chain has TRBV28 and TRBJ2-7, with 8 bases lining up with TRBD2. The CDR3 is 14 amino acids. J gave up 0 bases and V 7 bases, and 5 bases lay outside the gene matches. Per the germline V gene, CDR1 is MDHEN and CDR2 is SYDVKM. The CDR3 DNA reads TGTGCCAGCATTGGTCTAGCGGGCTCCTACGAGCAGTACTTC. Translation: CASIGLAGSYEQYF.

CDR3 DNA sequence: TGTGCCAGCAGCTTACTGGGCGGGAGCACAGATACGCAGTATTTT. It encodes CASSLLGGSTDTQYF. The V gene is TRBV7-8, the J gene TRBJ2-3, with D possibly being TRBD2 (5 bases). Germline V gene sequence: CDR1 SGHVS, CDR2 FQNEAQ. The CDR3 covers 15 residues. Deletions cut 2 bases from V and 0 bases from J, with 9 bases between.

This CDR3 is CASSIATGQMNTEAFF. CDR3 sequence (DNA): TGTGCCAGCAGTATAGCGACAGGGCAAATGAACACTGAAGCTTTCTTT. The chain combines TRBV2 with TRBJ1-1, with 7 bases that match TRBD1. The CDR3 sequence is 16 residues long. The germline gives CDR1 SNHLY, CDR2 FYNNEI. J gave up 0 bases and V 5 bases, and 9 bases lay outside the gene matches.

This clone was seen a handful of times. The chain combines TRBV7-9 with TRBJ2-7; unclear D gene. Germline V CDR1 and CDR2: SEHNR, FQNEAQ (reference sequence). This CDR3 is built from 11 residues. Trimming cost V 5 bases and J 7 bases, with 9 bases left between them. The CDR3: CASSPGREQYF. As DNA, the CDR3 is TGTGCCAGCAGCCCCGGGCGGGAGCAGTACTTC.

A remark on this clone: The junction and the germline gene differ at one end; a read error may be behind it. This sequence joins TRBV6-1 and TRBJ2-1, with a tentative D call TRBD2 (6 bases). Looked up from germline, CDR1 is MNHNS and CDR2 is SASEGT. The CDR3 runs to 16 residues. This CDR3 is CAISESEGSSYNEQFF. The CDR3, as DNA: TGTGCCATCAGTGAGTCGGAGGGGAGCTCCTACAATGAGCAGTTCTTC.

The chain employs TRBV30 and TRBJ1-5; TRBD1 agrees at 7 bases. Germline values: CDR1 GTSNPN, CDR2 SVGIG (reference sequence). Trimming removed 0 bases from V and 8 bases from J; junction bases left unmatched: 4. The CDR3 has 13 amino acids. The CDR3 nucleotides read TGTGCCTGGAGTGTACAGGGGAGCGAGCCCCAGCATTTT. Amino acids: CAWSVQGSEPQHF.

CDR3 sequence (DNA): TGTGCCAGCAGCCGCGGCCCGGGCTATGGCTACACCTTC. It specifies CASSRGPGYGYTF. V gene TRBV14 combines with J gene TRBJ1-2, with D hard to call. Trimming stripped 4 bases from V and 4 bases from J, with 10 bases between. The CDR3 extends over 13 amino acids. The germline V gene encodes CDR1 SGHDN and CDR2 FVKESK.

A single count supports this clone. The chain recombines TRBV4-3 with TRBJ2-3; no firm D call. Trimming cost V 1 base and J 0 bases, with 11 bases left between them. The germline CDR1 and CDR2 sequences are LGHNA and YSLEER. The CDR3 contains 16 residues. In DNA form, the CDR3 reads TGCGCCAGCAGCCAAGGCGTTCACAGTAGCACAGATACGCAGTATTTT. Protein sequence: CASSQGVHSSTDTQYF.

Only a few counts were recorded for this clone. The J gene is TRBJ2-1, the V gene TRBV2; D may be TRBD2 (6 bases). V lost 8 bases and J lost 4, with 12 bases in between. The CDR3 runs 13 residues. CDR1 and CDR2 from the germline V gene are SNHLY and FYNNEI. The CDR3 DNA reads TGTGCCAGCGTGCCGGGGGAGTACAATGAGCAGTTCTTC. Protein: CASVPGEYNEQFF.

Note on this clone: A read error is possible here, since a much larger clone lies one base away. V and J are TRBV7-2 and TRBJ2-2; 7 nucleotides agree with TRBD1. The junction had 1 base not matched to a gene; V was cut back by 5 bases and J by 1 base. This CDR3 comprises 14 residues. Germline values: CDR1 SGHTA, CDR2 FQGNSA. The CDR3 DNA reads as TGTGCCAGCAGCCGGACAGGGAACACCGGGGAGCTGTTTTTT. Translated, it gives CASSRTGNTGELFF.

The V call is TRBV7-2, the J call TRBJ2-3; possibly TRBD2 for D (5 bases). Germline V gene data show CDR1 as SGHTA and CDR2 as FQGNSA. This CDR3 contains 12 residues. The V end lost 3 bases, the J end lost 5 bases, and 6 bases lay between the germline ends. CDR3 loop: CASSFEGDTQYF. The CDR3, as DNA: TGTGCCAGCAGCTTTGAGGGAGATACGCAGTATTTT.

Only a few counts were recorded for this clone. The rearrangement links TRBV7-9 to TRBJ2-1; D call uncertain. Trimming took 2 bases from V and 8 from J, leaving 10 bases between them. The CDR3 is 13 amino acids. CDR1 is SEHNR and CDR2 is FQNEAQ in the germline V gene (reference sequence). The CDR3 is CASSLPYLDEQFF. In DNA form, the CDR3 reads TGTGCCAGCAGCTTACCCTACTTGGATGAGCAGTTCTTC.